This T cell receptor beta chain was sequenced for a study of T-cell memory formation after mild COVID-19. MiXCR, run by TCRdb on the 5' RACE reads, gives a single entry per CDR3 protein. The data hold about half a million distinct CDR3 sequences, with over 15% observed a single time. Findings of the study overall: Later expanders leaned CD4+, whereas clones that contracted between day 15 and 85 were balanced CD4/CD8.

The length of the CDR3 is 12 residues. Germline loops: CDR1 MNHNS, CDR2 SASEGT. Deletions cut 3 bases from V and 7 bases from J, with 7 bases between. Remarks on this clonotype: The antigen remains unidentified.

The sequencing sample was made of PBMCs or a T cell subset sorted from them (not recorded which). The rearrangement joins TRBV6-1 to TRBJ1-5, with D unclear. This receptor was taken from an adult woman who had mild COVID-19 (a few samples of this study predate the infection). Cell type and time point are not known. The CDR3 loop is CASSDGQQPQHF. CDR3 DNA sequence: TGTGCCAGCAGTGACGGGCAGCAGCCCCAGCATTTT.